A single sample is the source of the 30 T cell receptor beta chains below, sequenced in a study of blood T cell repertoires in COVID-19. Profiling relied on immunoSEQ multiplex PCR, and the TCRdb table lists in-frame clones only, not all of them. The sample shows roughly 180,000 clones, 75% to 90% of them seen only once. The material sequenced was peripheral blood. The receptors here all came from a man between 65 and 80 years old with active or convalescent COVID-19.

The rearrangement uses TRBV9 and TRBJ2-7, with 7 nucleotides matching TRBD1. This CDR3 region has 15 residues. V lost 3 bases and J lost 2; bases outside the gene matches: 8. From germline, CDR1 is SGDLS and CDR2 YYNGEE. The CDR3 DNA sequence: TGTGCCAGCAGCGAGGCGACAGGGACCCCCTACGAGCAGTACTTC. This codes for CASSEATGTPYEQYF.

The genes are TRBV7-2 and TRBJ2-5; D is unclear. The V end lost 2 bases, the J end lost 9 bases, and 13 bases lay between the germline ends. The CDR3 is 13 residues long. Germline CDR1 SGHTA, CDR2 FQGNSA. The chain's CDR3 is CASSLNERVSQYF. The DNA for the CDR3 is TGTGCCAGCAGCTTAAACGAACGGGTATCCCAGTACTTC.

The CDR3 region has the DNA TGTGCCAGCAGTGTTGTACAGAACTATGGCTACACCTTC. Amino acid sequence: CASSVVQNYGYTF. The chain couples TRBV2 to TRBJ1-2; no reliable D call. Between the trimmed V and J ends, which lost 4 bases and 2 bases, there was a span of 8 bases. CDR3 size: 13 residues. Germline V gene lookup returns CDR1 SNHLY and CDR2 FYNNEI.

This chain uses TRBV3-1 (or the pseudogene TRBV3-2) with TRBJ2-1; D is unresolved. Germline assignment: CDR1 LGHDT and CDR2 YNNKEL (reference sequence). V lost 4 bases, J lost 0 bases, and 10 bases lay in between. There are 15 residues in the CDR3. CDR3 in amino acids: CASSRMRSSYNEQFF. The CDR3 coding sequence is TGTGCCAGCAGCCGTATGCGTAGCTCCTACAATGAGCAGTTCTTC.

V is TRBV6-2 or TRBV6-3 and J is TRBJ1-5, with D tentatively TRBD1 (5 bases). The V and J ends lost 5 bases and 4 bases respectively, with 15 bases between them. The CDR3 is 15 amino acids. Germline assignment: CDR1 MNHEY and CDR2 SVGEGT. The CDR3 nucleotides read TGTGCCAGCAGTGAGAGGACATATCGAAATCAGCCCCAGCATTTT. Translating it yields CASSERTYRNQPQHF.

The rearrangement uses TRBV18 and TRBJ2-3; D call uncertain. The CDR3 consists of 16 residues. CDR1 KGHSH and CDR2 LQKENI come from the germline V gene. With 2 bases removed from V and 4 bases from J, the gap between germline ends came to 16 bases. The CDR3 loop is CASSPSLLLQSDTQYF. Written as DNA, the CDR3 is TGTGCCAGCTCACCATCTCTGCTCCTTCAGTCAGATACGCAGTATTTT.

V is TRBV5-1 and J is TRBJ2-1; 9 nucleotides match TRBD1. Germline V lookup: CDR1 SGHRS, CDR2 YFSETQ. V lost 0 bases, J lost 7 bases, and 2 bases stayed unmatched. The CDR3 runs 14 residues. CDR3 protein: CASSLAQGANEQFF. The CDR3 DNA reads as TGCGCCAGCAGCTTGGCACAGGGGGCTAATGAGCAGTTCTTC.

The chain couples TRBV28 to TRBJ2-2, with D possibly TRBD1 on 5 matching bases. Germline V gives CDR1 MDHEN, CDR2 SYDVKM. The CDR3 is 13 amino acids. CDR3 protein: CAAGSPNTGELFF. Here the CDR3 DNA reads TGTGCTGCAGGGTCCCCGAACACCGGGGAGCTGTTTTTT. The complete variable domain, with remaining parts taken from reference TRBV28 and TRBJ2-2, reads DVKVTQSSRYLVKRTGEKVFLECVQDMDHENMFWYRQDPGLGLRLIYFSYDVKMKEKGDIPEGYSVSREKKERFSLILESASTNQTSMYLCAAGSPNTGELFFGEGSRLTVL.

This chain uses TRBV5-1 with TRBJ2-2; perhaps TRBD2 as D (5 bases). The CDR3 loop spans 15 amino acids. CDR1 SGHRS and CDR2 YFSETQ come from the germline V gene. Trimming pared 0 bases from V and 3 bases from J, leaving 9 bases between. The CDR3 DNA is TGCGCCAGCAGCTTGGCCGGGAAGGACACCGGGGAGCTGTTTTTT. Amino acids: CASSLAGKDTGELFF.

This CDR3 reads CASSPGSNTIYF. The CDR3 DNA follows: TGCGCCAGCAGCCCGGGGTCAAACACCATATATTTT. The chain carries TRBV4-1 and TRBJ1-3; D unresolved. V was trimmed by 4 bases and J by 6 bases, leaving 7 bases between them. Germline assignment: CDR1 MGHRA and CDR2 YSYEKL. The CDR3 is 12 residues long.

The chain links TRBV7-9 to TRBJ2-2; no clear D gene. Between the trimmed V and J ends, which lost 2 bases and 0 bases, there was a span of 7 bases. This CDR3 spans 15 amino acids. Germline-derived CDR1 and CDR2 are SEHNR and FQNEAQ (reference sequence). CDR3 sequence: CASSLLRSNTGELFF. The CDR3, as DNA: TGTGCCAGCAGCTTACTACGGTCGAACACCGGGGAGCTGTTTTTT.

This sequence joins TRBV19 and TRBJ2-7; D remains ambiguous. The CDR3 is 12 amino acids. Per germline, CDR1 LNHDA and CDR2 SQIVND (reference sequence). Trimming removed 6 bases from V and 2 bases from J, with 8 bases in between. The CDR3 DNA reads TGTGCCAGTAGCAACGGTCCCTACGAGCAGTACTTC. Translation gives CASSNGPYEQYF. Drawing the rest from reference TRBV19 and TRBJ2-7, the complete variable domain is DGGITQSPKYLFRKEGQNVTLSCEQNLNHDAMYWYRQDPGQGLRLIYYSQIVNDFQKGDIAEGYSVSREKKESFPLTVTSAQKNPTAFYLCASSNGPYEQYFGPGTRLTVT.

The chain joins TRBV28 to TRBJ1-4; 7 bases align to TRBD1. There are 14 residues in the CDR3. Germline loops: CDR1 MDHEN, CDR2 SYDVKM. After removal of 7 bases from V and 8 bases from J, the junction contained 10 bases not matched to a gene. This chain's CDR3 is CASKSGQAGEKLFF. DNA for the CDR3: TGTGCCAGCAAGAGCGGACAGGCAGGGGAAAAACTGTTTTTT.

This clone occurred once. The rearrangement links TRBV4-1 to TRBJ2-3; the D gene is possibly TRBD2 (6 bases). Looked up from germline, CDR1 is MGHRA and CDR2 is YSYEKL. Trimming cost V 0 bases and J 1 base, with 14 bases left between them. The CDR3 is 17 residues long. The CDR3 sequence: CASSQDPPREGTDTQYF. The CDR3 DNA reads TGCGCCAGCAGCCAAGATCCACCGCGGGAAGGCACAGATACGCAGTATTTT.

The rearrangement uses TRBV2 and TRBJ2-5; 10 bases match TRBD2. The V and J ends lost 8 bases and 5 bases, in that order; junction bases with no gene match: 11. This CDR3 contains 15 residues. CDR1 is SNHLY and CDR2 is FYNNEI in the germline V gene. The CDR3 nucleotides are TGTGCCAGCCAATTCCTAGCGGGGGCCCGGGAGACCCAGTACTTC. It yields the protein CASQFLAGARETQYF.

V gene TRBV6-5 combines with J gene TRBJ1-2, with no clear D. Germline V CDR1 and CDR2: MNHEY, SVGAGI. Between the trimmed V and J ends, which lost 2 bases and 0 bases, there was a span of 7 bases. CDR3 length equals 14 residues. The CDR3 coding sequence is TGTGCCAGCAGTTACGTTGCGACTAACTATGGCTACACCTTC. It codes for CASSYVATNYGYTF.

This clone was counted between two and nine times. The genes are TRBV6-6 and TRBJ2-7; D perhaps matches TRBD1 (6 bases). Trimming took 7 bases from V and 0 from J, leaving 13 bases between them. The germline V gene has CDR1 MNHNY and CDR2 SVGAGI (reference sequence). This CDR3 comprises 14 residues. CDR3 region: CASTYRESSYEQYF. The CDR3 nucleotides are TGTGCCAGCACCTACAGGGAGAGCTCCTACGAGCAGTACTTC.

The chain couples TRBV3-1 (or the pseudogene TRBV3-2) to TRBJ1-1, with TRBD1 identical over 8 bases. Trimming at V came to 2 bases and at J to 5 bases, leaving 1 base not matched to a gene. The CDR3 is made up of 13 amino acids. The germline V gene encodes CDR1 LGHDT and CDR2 YNNKEL (reference sequence). The CDR3 is CASSQRTGTEAFF. CDR3 coding DNA: TGTGCCAGCAGCCAAAGGACAGGGACTGAAGCTTTCTTT.

J is TRBJ1-2 and V is TRBV9, with 8 nucleotides matching TRBD1. J was trimmed by 4 bases and V by 0 bases; bases with no gene match: 5. The CDR3 is 15 residues long. Germline CDR1 SGDLS, CDR2 YYNGEE. CDR3 amino acids: CASSVEAGGAYGYTF. The CDR3 coding sequence is TGTGCCAGCAGCGTAGAGGCAGGGGGCGCCTATGGCTACACCTTC.

The chain has TRBV7-8 and TRBJ2-7; D remains ambiguous. Germline CDR1 reads SGHVS; CDR2 reads FQNEAQ. The CDR3 has 12 residues. Trimming cost V 5 bases and J 4 bases, with 9 bases left between them. In nucleotides, the CDR3 is TGTGCCAGCAGCCCTGTAGCTTACGAGCAGTACTTC. This sequence encodes CASSPVAYEQYF. Complete variable domain (other parts from reference TRBV7-8 and TRBJ2-7): GAGVSQSPRYKVAKRGQDVALRCDPISGHVSLFWYQQALGQGPEFLTYFQNEAQLDKSGLPSDRFFAERPEGSVSTLKIQRTQQEDSAVYLCASSPVAYEQYFGPGTRLTVT.

The rearrangement joins TRBV28 to TRBJ1-6, with 7 positions matching TRBD1. V lost 5 bases and J lost 7; bases outside the gene matches: 8. This CDR3 is 15 amino acids long. In germline, CDR1 is MDHEN, CDR2 SYDVKM. The CDR3 DNA reads as TGTGCCAGCAGTCCGACAGGGTATATGAATTCACCCCTCCACTTT. Protein sequence: CASSPTGYMNSPLHF.

The CDR3 sequence: CASSIGGGGNSNQPQHF. In DNA, the CDR3 is TGTGCCAGTAGTATCGGGGGTGGGGGAAATAGCAATCAGCCCCAGCATTTT. The chain has TRBV19 and TRBJ1-5; tentatively, D is TRBD1 (5 bases). The CDR3 is 17 residues long. Germline V gene data show CDR1 as LNHDA and CDR2 as SQIVND (reference sequence). Trimming pared 3 bases from V and 0 bases from J, leaving 15 bases between.

The rearrangement links TRBV18 to TRBJ2-7; 7 bases agree with TRBD1. CDR1 is KGHSH and CDR2 is LQKENI in the germline V gene. V dropped 5 bases and J dropped 1; count of bases not matched to a gene: 5. The CDR3 consists of 14 residues. CDR3 bases: TGTGCCAGCTCAATGGGGACAGAGTCCTACGAGCAGTACTTC. Protein: CASSMGTESYEQYF. Based on the CDR3 plus reference TRBV18 and TRBJ2-7, the full variable domain is NAGVMQNPRHLVRRRGQEARLRCSPMKGHSHVYWYRQLPEEGLKFMVYLQKENIIDESGMPKERFSAEFPKEGPSILRIQQVVRGDSAAYFCASSMGTESYEQYFGPGTRLTVT.

The table lists this clone with a count of one. This chain uses TRBV5-4 with TRBJ1-2, with D tentatively TRBD1 (5 bases). CDR1 is SGHNT and CDR2 is YYREEE in the germline V gene (reference sequence). Deletions cut 3 bases from V and 0 bases from J, with 15 bases between. The CDR3 runs 16 residues. The DNA for the CDR3 is TGTGCCAGCAGCTCGGGGGGAATTAGGGCTAACTATGGCTACACCTTC. Amino acid sequence: CASSSGGIRANYGYTF.

The rearrangement uses TRBV7-2 and TRBJ2-3; D not resolved. Germline V gene data show CDR1 as SGHTA and CDR2 as FQGNSA. The CDR3 is made up of 14 amino acids. V lost 1 base and J lost 1, with 6 bases in between. The CDR3: CASSLGVGTDTQYF. DNA of the CDR3: TGTGCCAGCAGCTTAGGTGTCGGCACAGATACGCAGTATTTT.

V and J are TRBV19 and TRBJ1-1; possible D gene TRBD1, 5 bases. This CDR3 spans 13 amino acids. Germline loops: CDR1 LNHDA, CDR2 SQIVND (reference sequence). V lost 4 bases to trimming and J lost 4 bases, with 10 bases between them. The chain's CDR3 is CASSNTGSTEAFF. The CDR3 bases are TGTGCCAGTAGTAACACAGGTTCCACTGAAGCTTTCTTT.

The chain employs TRBV7-8 and TRBJ2-1, with 11 bases lining up with TRBD2. This CDR3 has 15 amino acids. Trimming cost V 4 bases and J 4 bases; bases outside gene matches: 3. Germline V CDR1 and CDR2: SGHVS, FQNEAQ. The CDR3 nucleotides are TGTGCCAGCAGCTACAGACTAGCGGGGTACAATGAGCAGTTCTTC. This encodes CASSYRLAGYNEQFF.

Comments on this clone: An end of the junction does not agree with germline; a read error may underlie this. This chain links TRBV6-2 or TRBV6-3 with TRBJ2-5, with 9 bases lining up with TRBD2. Germline CDR1 is MNHEY and CDR2 is SVGEGT. The CDR3 spans 16 residues. The CDR3 here is CASSYYSGGVQETQYF. In DNA, the CDR3 is TGTGCCAGCAGCTACTATAGCGGGGGAGTCCAAGAGACCCAGTACTTC.

The chain couples TRBV7-8 to TRBJ2-7, with D perhaps matching TRBD1 (5 bases). CDR3 length: 13 residues. Trimming took off 2 bases at V and 4 bases at J, with 9 bases between the two ends. Germline assignment: CDR1 SGHVS and CDR2 FQNEAQ. Here the CDR3 DNA reads TGTGCCAGCAGCTTAAGGGGCCCTTACGAGCAGTACTTC. It translates to CASSLRGPYEQYF.

This clone was found once. The chain employs TRBV6-5 and TRBJ1-2; D not resolved. Trimming took off 5 bases at V and 3 bases at J, with 7 bases between the two ends. The V gene's germline CDR1 is MNHEY and CDR2 SVGAGI. The length of the CDR3 is 12 residues. CDR3 DNA sequence: TGTGCCAGCAGTCCACAAGACTATGGCTACACCTTC. This sequence encodes CASSPQDYGYTF.